This T cell receptor (beta chain) was captured in a study of shared clonotypes between healthy human individuals. Study context: CD4 naive and CD4 memory each took three plates per donor, while CD8 naive took two and CD8 memory one. Findings and limits, study-wide: Clonotypes shared by all four sorted-subset donors had higher generation probabilities than non-shared clonotypes. The diversity represented, both genetic and in exposure history, was limited by few donors.

In the source study's methods: Filtering differed for immunoSEQ, which gave only junction sequences without quality scores. Profiled with immunoSEQ multiplex PCR; TCRdb holds only in-frame clones, not every one. D and trimming come from the DNA, and the V and J calls and clone size come from that table. The sample records millions of clones, approximately 95% being singletons. With V trimmed by 5 bases and J by 6 bases, 10 bases remained unmatched. The CDR3 has 15 amino acids. Germline values: CDR1 SEHNR, CDR2 FQNEAQ (reference sequence). Of note for this clone: Its cognate antigen is unknown.

Naive CD8 cells were CD45RO-negative, positively selected for CCR7, excluding terminally differentiated effector memory CD45RA+ cells. This TCR was recovered from a young man in good health. The J gene is TRBJ1-2, the V gene TRBV7-9; the match to TRBD1 covers 9 bases. The sequenced sample consisted of naive CD8+ T cells sorted from blood. The CDR3 loop is CASSPYPDRGNGYTF. DNA for the CDR3: TGTGCCAGCAGCCCTTACCCGGACAGGGGTAATGGCTACACCTTC.